This T cell receptor (beta chain) emerged from a study of blood T cell repertoires in COVID-19. The wider study: Samples of COVID-19 (acute and convalescent) were obtained from the United States, Italy and Spain. Sample material is recorded as cDNA or gDNA derived from T cells, B-cell-depleted T cells, or PBMCs.

This CDR3 region has 12 residues. Germline loops: CDR1 SNHLY, CDR2 FYNNEI. The V and J ends lost 6 bases and 5 bases respectively, with 8 bases between them. As originally analysed: Counts of nucleated cells, estimated from reference gene primer amplification, were obtained. The assay was immunoSEQ multiplex PCR, and TCRdb's table has in-frame clones only and misses some. That table supplies the V and J calls and clone size; D and trimming were determined from the DNA. The data contain 400,000 to 550,000 clones, approximately 90% of them singletons. Input material: peripheral blood. The TCR was taken from a woman aged 25 to 45 with acute or convalescent COVID-19. V and J are TRBV2 and TRBJ2-1; TRBD2 is a possible D gene (5 bases). The CDR3 here is CASRGSHNEQFF. The DNA for the CDR3 is TGTGCCAGCAGGGGGAGTCACAATGAGCAGTTCTTC.